Here is one T cell receptor beta chain with its context. The antigen remains unidentified. The sample is drawn from a study of cytomegalovirus exposure and HLA in healthy donors. Study-level findings and limits: According to the study, around 180 TCR beta chains were cytomegalovirus-associated. The study reported that TCR beta sequences accurately predicted HLA-A and HLA-B alleles in most subjects.

Healthy individuals who donated bone marrow served as the donors. The PCR was carried out with 60 Vbeta primers and 13 Jbeta primers. Sequenced by immunoSEQ multiplex PCR; TCRdb stores in-frame clones only, minus some. The sample shows 200,000 or so clones, about 80% of them seen only once. This CDR3 comprises 15 residues. J was trimmed by 5 bases and V by 3 bases; bases with no gene match: 11. Germline lookup yields CDR1 SGHRS and CDR2 YFSETQ. The rearrangement links TRBV5-1 to TRBJ2-7; 7 nucleotides agree with TRBD2. The sample was PBMCs. The TCR sequence derives from a man aged 40-50 years in good health and CMV-seronegative. The CDR3 loop reads CASSSPVGGVDEQYF. Here the CDR3 DNA reads TGCGCCAGCAGCTCCCCGGTTGGGGGGGTCGACGAGCAGTACTTC.